The T cell receptor (beta chain) under discussion was sequenced for a study of vaccination effects on CD4 cells after COVID-19. Measured with immunoSEQ multiplex PCR; TCRdb has only the in-frame clones, and not every one. Of more than 35,000 clones in the sample, around 73% were seen once. This clone has only a few counts. Its matching antigen is unknown. Germline V CDR1 and CDR2: KGHDR, SFDVKD. The V and J ends lost 4 bases and 1 base respectively, with 4 bases between them. The length of the CDR3 is 14 residues. Using viral peptide pools, the ViraFEST assay grew out antigen-specific CD4+ T cells prior to sequencing. Subsequent to roughly 9 days of culture, CD4+ T cells were isolated. This person's SARS-CoV-2 infection, confirmed by PCR, occurred between March and December 2020.

Sequencing was performed on CD4+ T cells from PBMCs cultured with HCoV-NL63 spike peptides, taken before COVID-19 vaccination. V gene TRBV24-1 combines with J gene TRBJ1-6, with D hard to call. This TCR came from a human donor who had a prior SARS-CoV-2 infection. The CDR3 sequence is CATSEGSYNSPLHF. CDR3 nucleotide sequence: TGTGCCACCAGTGAGGGTTCCTATAATTCACCCCTCCACTTT.